The 18 T cell receptor beta chains in this list originate from one sample, sequenced in a study of T cells in women clearing cervical HPV infection. The protocol was immunoSEQ multiplex PCR, while the TCRdb copy is restricted to in-frame clones and leaves out a portion. Here the sample table reports around 22,000 clones. The sequenced sample consisted of blood buffy coat. These receptors were collected from a woman aged 18 to 75 with a cervical HPV16 infection that either progressed to CIN3+ or cleared (not recorded which).

The chain's CDR3 is CASRATGGQINEQFF. CDR3 DNA, as far as it was read: TGTGCCAGCAGAGCTACGGGGGGCCAAATCAATGAG. This sequence joins TRBV6-2 or TRBV6-3 and TRBJ2-1, with D possibly matching TRBD2 (7 bases). The read gets to within 3 residues of the CDR3 end, and the germline J gene fills in the rest. Germline CDR1 reads MNHEY; CDR2 reads SVGEGT. Trimming took off 6 bases at V and 6 bases at J, with 18 bases between the two ends. The CDR3 is made up of 15 amino acids.

Concerning this clone: The read terminates 3 residues before the CDR3 end, so the remaining end is supplied by the germline J gene. This chain uses TRBV11-2 with TRBJ2-1; maybe TRBD2 (6 bases). V lost 1 base, J lost 2 bases, and 9 bases lay in between. CDR3 length equals 15 residues. Germline V gene data show CDR1 as SGHAT and CDR2 as FQNNGV. The covered CDR3 bases are TGTGCCAGCAGCTTAGGGCTAGCGACCTACAATGAG. Its protein product is CASSLGLATYNE. The entire CDR3 reads CASSLGLATYNEQFF.

A note on this clone: The CDR3 goes on 3 residues after the read ends, and that part is filled in from the germline J gene. The chain recombines TRBV6-2 or TRBV6-3 with TRBJ2-5, with 7 bases fitting TRBD1. CDR1 is MNHEY, CDR2 SVGEGT, per germline. The V segment lost 5 bases and the J segment 5 bases; nucleotides outside the gene matches: 5. CDR3 size: 13 residues. CDR3 protein: CASSKDREETQYF. The DNA read from the CDR3 is TGTGCCAGCAGTAAAGACAGGGAGGAGACC.

Concerning this clone: The CDR3 is cut off 3 residues early in the read; its end comes from the germline J gene. The chain employs TRBV29-1 and TRBJ1-1; TRBD1 might be the D (6 bases). This CDR3 contains 13 residues. V shed 3 bases and J shed 0 bases, with 8 bases lying between them. CDR1 is SQVTM and CDR2 is ANQGSEA in the germline V gene. Partial CDR3 DNA: TGCAGCGTTGAGGGGGCAGTGAACACTGAA. It translates to CSVEGAVNTE. The complete CDR3 sequence is CSVEGAVNTEAFF.

Concerning this clone itself: The read falls 3 residues short of the CDR3 end, and the missing part is taken from the germline J gene. The rearrangement links TRBV7-3 to TRBJ2-7; 9 bases line up with TRBD2. From germline, CDR1 is SGHTA and CDR2 FQGTGA. The CDR3 loop spans 15 amino acids. The junction had 7 bases not matched to a gene; V was cut back by 3 bases and J by 4 bases. CDR3 sequence reads: CASSLAGTSPYEQYF. The sequenced CDR3 bases are TGTGCCAGCAGCTTGGCCGGGACTAGCCCGTACGAG.

About this clone: The read terminates 3 residues ahead of where the CDR3 ends, so the germline J gene completes it. The V call is TRBV20-1, the J call TRBJ2-7; 10 bases match TRBD2. Germline loops: CDR1 DFQATT, CDR2 SNEGSKA (reference sequence). The CDR3 runs 15 residues. The ends lost 6 bases at V and 3 bases at J; junction bases unmatched: 11. The CDR3 bases that were read are TGCAGTGCCACCGATGGACTAGCGGCGGACTACGAG. It encodes CSATDGLAADYE. The CDR3 in full is CSATDGLAADYEQYF.

Regarding this clone: Read coverage stops 3 residues before the CDR3 terminus; the germline J gene supplies the remainder. This chain joins TRBV29-1 and TRBJ2-7; perhaps TRBD1 as D (6 bases). The CDR3 consists of 12 residues. V lost 5 bases to trimming and J lost 6 bases, with 14 bases between them. Germline loops: CDR1 SQVTM, CDR2 ANQGSEA. The CDR3 reads CSVQQGMSEQYF. The sequenced part of the CDR3 DNA is TGCAGCGTTCAACAGGGAATGTCCGAG.

Concerning this clone itself: The read stops 3 residues short of the end of the CDR3; the missing end is completed from the germline J gene. The V and J genes are TRBV7-8 and TRBJ2-1; weak D call: TRBD2 (6 bases). The CDR3 has 14 amino acids. Trimming removed 1 base at V and 5 bases at J, with 9 bases between. Germline V CDR1 and CDR2: SGHVS, FQNEAQ. The sequenced CDR3 bases are TGTGCCAGCAGCTTAGGAGCGGGTCACAATGAG. Its protein is CASSLGAGHNE. The entire CDR3 protein reads CASSLGAGHNEQFF.

In regard to this clone: Read data end 3 residues before the CDR3 end; the end is taken from the germline J gene. V and J are TRBV28 and TRBJ2-1; TRBD2 is a possible D gene (5 bases). The CDR3 totals 17 residues. Germline assignment: CDR1 MDHEN and CDR2 SYDVKM. V was clipped by 2 bases and J by 3 bases, with 17 bases between them. CDR3 sequence: CASSLTTRRVNYNEQFF. CDR3 DNA (partial): TGTGCCAGCAGTTTAACGACCCGGCGGGTTAACTACAATGAG.

Worth noting for this clone: The CDR3 extends 3 residues past the end of the read, so its final part is completed from the germline J gene. The J gene is TRBJ1-5, the V gene TRBV19; D is undetermined. CDR1 and CDR2 from the germline V gene are LNHDA and SQIVND (reference sequence). The CDR3 sequence is 15 residues long. The V and J ends lost 5 bases and 8 bases respectively, with 19 bases between them. Partial CDR3 DNA: TGTGCCAGTAGTGAGTATTCGGGGTTTGAGAAGCCC. Protein: CASSEYSGFEKP. The complete CDR3 protein is CASSEYSGFEKPQHF.

Note on this clone: The read terminates 3 residues ahead of where the CDR3 ends, so the germline J gene completes it. The chain recombines TRBV19 with TRBJ2-7; either TRBD1 or TRBD2 may fit D (7 bases each). This CDR3 is built from 15 residues. The germline V and J ends were trimmed by 6 bases and 5 bases, with 20 bases remaining between them. Germline V lookup: CDR1 LNHDA, CDR2 SQIVND (reference sequence). The CDR3 region is CASSLSGTVVHEQYF. CDR3 DNA (partial): TGTGCCAGTAGCCTGAGCGGGACAGTGGTCCACGAG.

A remark on this clone: The read terminates 3 residues ahead of where the CDR3 ends, so the germline J gene completes it. The chain combines TRBV7-8 with TRBJ2-3, with TRBD1 as a possible D gene (6 bases). CDR1 is SGHVS, CDR2 FQNEAQ, per germline. V shed 0 bases and J shed 8 bases, with 15 bases lying between them. The CDR3 loop spans 15 amino acids. This chain's CDR3 is CASSLANSRGGTQYF. Partial CDR3 DNA: TGTGCCAGCAGCTTAGCGAATAGCAGGGGTGGTACG.

Notes on this clone: The CDR3 end is not reached by the read, which stops 3 residues before it; the germline J gene fills it in. The rearrangement joins TRBV27 to TRBJ2-3; 10 nucleotides line up with TRBD1. Germline V gives CDR1 MNHEY, CDR2 SMNVEV (reference sequence). V was clipped by 6 bases and J by 3 bases; unmatched bases: 6. The CDR3 has 15 amino acids. The chain's CDR3 is CASRVDRGLTDTQYF. CDR3 bases read: TGTGCCAGCAGAGTGGACAGGGGGTTAACAGATACG.

The CDR3 DNA, read in part, is TGTGCCAGCAGTGAGGCGGGAGGGACAGATACG. Translating gives CASSEAGGTDT. The entire CDR3 sequence reads CASSEAGGTDTQYF. The genes are TRBV6-2 or TRBV6-3 and TRBJ2-3; 9 nucleotides agree with TRBD2. The read terminates 3 residues before the CDR3 end, so the remaining end is supplied by the germline J gene. V lost 5 bases to trimming and J lost 3 bases; unmatched junction nucleotides: 3. The CDR3 is 14 amino acids. The V gene's germline CDR1 is MNHEY and CDR2 SVGEGT.

A remark on this clone: The CDR3 end falls 3 residues outside the read, so it is completed with the germline J gene. The rearrangement links TRBV6-1 to TRBJ1-5; D unresolved. The CDR3 spans 16 residues. Germline CDR1 is MNHNS and CDR2 is SASEGT. The ends were cut back, 2 bases at V and 4 bases at J, with 15 bases in the middle. The sequenced part of the CDR3 DNA is TGTGCCAGCAGTGAACTGTCATTAAGGGCGAATCAGCCC. It is translated as CASSELSLRANQP. The entire CDR3 protein reads CASSELSLRANQPQHF.

To note about this clone: The DNA ends 3 residues before the CDR3 does, and the rest of the CDR3 is filled in from the germline J gene. J is TRBJ2-1 and V is TRBV2; 13 bases align to TRBD2. The CDR3 length is 15 residues. Germline CDR1 SNHLY, CDR2 FYNNEI. V gave up 6 bases and J gave up 9 bases; unmatched junction bases: 8. Partial CDR3 DNA: TGTGCCAGCAGAACCGGACTAGCGGGAGTCGGTGAG. Translating it yields CASRTGLAGVGE. The CDR3 as a whole reads CASRTGLAGVGEQFF.

To note about this clone: From the germline J gene comes the end of the CDR3, since the read stops 3 residues before it. This rearrangement joins TRBV29-1 to TRBJ1-1; tentatively, D is TRBD1 (6 bases). Trimming removed 6 bases from V and 4 bases from J, with 18 bases in between. The CDR3 covers 14 residues. Germline V gives CDR1 SQVTM, CDR2 ANQGSEA. The CDR3 loop is CSVEEGDGVTEAFF. Partial CDR3 DNA: TGCAGCGTAGAGGAGGGGGATGGGGTCACTGAA.

For this clone: The CDR3 end falls 3 residues outside the read, so it is completed with the germline J gene. V gene TRBV19 combines with J gene TRBJ1-5; TRBD1 matches 9 bases. After removal of 5 bases from V and 6 bases from J, the junction contained 8 bases not matched to a gene. Per germline, CDR1 LNHDA and CDR2 SQIVND (reference sequence). This CDR3 has 15 residues. CDR3 loop: CASSGRDRDTQPQHF. Partial CDR3 DNA: TGTGCCAGTAGTGGCCGGGACAGGGACACTCAGCCC.